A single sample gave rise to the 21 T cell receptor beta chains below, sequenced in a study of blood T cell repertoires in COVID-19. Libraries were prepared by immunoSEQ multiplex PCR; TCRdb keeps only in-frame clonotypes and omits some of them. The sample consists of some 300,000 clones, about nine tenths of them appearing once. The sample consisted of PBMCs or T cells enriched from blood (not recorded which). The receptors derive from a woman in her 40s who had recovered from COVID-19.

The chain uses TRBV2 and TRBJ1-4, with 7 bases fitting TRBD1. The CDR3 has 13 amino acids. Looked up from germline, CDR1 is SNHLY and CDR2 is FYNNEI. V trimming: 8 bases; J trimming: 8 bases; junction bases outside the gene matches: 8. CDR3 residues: CASSEGAREKLFF. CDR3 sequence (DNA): TGTGCCAGCTCGGAGGGGGCGCGCGAAAAACTGTTTTTT.

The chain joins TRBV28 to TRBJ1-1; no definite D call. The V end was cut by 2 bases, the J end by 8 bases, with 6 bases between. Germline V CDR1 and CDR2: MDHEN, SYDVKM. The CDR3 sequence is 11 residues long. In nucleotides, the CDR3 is TGTGCCAGCAGTTTAATGTCGGAAGCTTTCTTT. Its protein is CASSLMSEAFF.

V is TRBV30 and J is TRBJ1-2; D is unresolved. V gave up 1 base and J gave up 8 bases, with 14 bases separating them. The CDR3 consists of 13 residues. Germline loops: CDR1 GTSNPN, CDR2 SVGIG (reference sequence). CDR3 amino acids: CAWSAGEGGGYTF. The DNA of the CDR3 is TGTGCCTGGAGTGCCGGGGAGGGTGGAGGCTACACCTTC.

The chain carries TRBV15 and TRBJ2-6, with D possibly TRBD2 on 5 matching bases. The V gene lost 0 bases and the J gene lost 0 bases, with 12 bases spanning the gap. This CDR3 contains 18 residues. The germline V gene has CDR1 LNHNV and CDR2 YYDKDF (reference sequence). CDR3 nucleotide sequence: TGTGCCACCAGCAGAGAAGGACTTTCCCCCTCTGGGGCCAACGTCCTGACTTTC. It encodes CATSREGLSPSGANVLTF.

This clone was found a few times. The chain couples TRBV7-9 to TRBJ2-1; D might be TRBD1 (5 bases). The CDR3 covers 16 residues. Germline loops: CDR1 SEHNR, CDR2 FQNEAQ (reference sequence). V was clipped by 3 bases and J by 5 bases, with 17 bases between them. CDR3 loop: CASSFQRGLTDNEQFF. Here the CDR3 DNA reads TGTGCCAGCAGCTTTCAAAGGGGCCTTACGGACAATGAGCAGTTCTTC.

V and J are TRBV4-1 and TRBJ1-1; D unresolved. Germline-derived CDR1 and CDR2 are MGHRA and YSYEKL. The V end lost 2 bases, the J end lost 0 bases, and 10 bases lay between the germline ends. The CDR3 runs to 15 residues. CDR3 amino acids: CASSQNQALNTEAFF. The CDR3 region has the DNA TGCGCCAGCAGCCAAAACCAGGCCTTGAACACTGAAGCTTTCTTT.

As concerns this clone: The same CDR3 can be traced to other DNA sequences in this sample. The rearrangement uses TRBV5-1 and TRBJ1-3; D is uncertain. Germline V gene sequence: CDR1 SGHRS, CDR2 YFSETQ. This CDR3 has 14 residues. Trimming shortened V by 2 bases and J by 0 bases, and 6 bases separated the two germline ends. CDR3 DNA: TGCGCCAGCAGCTTTGGGAGCTCTGGAAACACCATATATTTT. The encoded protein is CASSFGSSGNTIYF.

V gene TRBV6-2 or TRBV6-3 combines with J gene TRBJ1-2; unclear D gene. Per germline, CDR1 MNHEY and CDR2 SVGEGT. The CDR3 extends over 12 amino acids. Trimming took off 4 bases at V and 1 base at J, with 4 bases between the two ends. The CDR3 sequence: CASSWSNYGYTF. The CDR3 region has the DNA TGTGCCAGCAGTTGGAGTAACTATGGCTACACCTTC.

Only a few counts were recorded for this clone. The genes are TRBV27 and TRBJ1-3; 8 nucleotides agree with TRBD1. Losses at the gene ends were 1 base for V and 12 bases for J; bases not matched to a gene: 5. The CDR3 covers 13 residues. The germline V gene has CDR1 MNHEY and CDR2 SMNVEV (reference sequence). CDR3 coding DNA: TGTGCCAGCAGTTTATTTCAGGGGGCGAACATATATTTT. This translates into CASSLFQGANIYF.

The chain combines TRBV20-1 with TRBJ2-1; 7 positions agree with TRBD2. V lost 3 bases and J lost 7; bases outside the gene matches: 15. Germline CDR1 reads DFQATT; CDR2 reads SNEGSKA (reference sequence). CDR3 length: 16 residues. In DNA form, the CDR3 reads TGCAGTGCTAGTATGGGTCGTGGGAGGGCCTGGAATGAGCAGTTCTTC. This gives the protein CSASMGRGRAWNEQFF.

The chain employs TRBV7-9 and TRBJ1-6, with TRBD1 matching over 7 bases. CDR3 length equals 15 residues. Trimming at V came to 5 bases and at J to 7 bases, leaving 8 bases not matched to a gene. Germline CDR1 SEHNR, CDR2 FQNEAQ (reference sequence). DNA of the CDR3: TGTGCCAGCAGCGCTCAGGGGGTGCAAAATTCACCCCTCCACTTT. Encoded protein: CASSAQGVQNSPLHF.

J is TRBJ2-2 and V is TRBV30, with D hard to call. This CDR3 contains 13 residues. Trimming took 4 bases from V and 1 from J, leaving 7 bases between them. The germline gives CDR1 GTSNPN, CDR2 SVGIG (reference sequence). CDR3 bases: TGTGCCTGGATTATCAGGAACACCGGGGAGCTGTTTTTT. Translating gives CAWIIRNTGELFF.

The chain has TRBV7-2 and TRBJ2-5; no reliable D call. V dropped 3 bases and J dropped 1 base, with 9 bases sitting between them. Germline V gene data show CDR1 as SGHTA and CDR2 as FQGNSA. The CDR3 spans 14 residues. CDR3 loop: CASSFMTPQETQYF. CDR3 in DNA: TGTGCCAGCAGCTTTATGACACCCCAAGAGACCCAGTACTTC.

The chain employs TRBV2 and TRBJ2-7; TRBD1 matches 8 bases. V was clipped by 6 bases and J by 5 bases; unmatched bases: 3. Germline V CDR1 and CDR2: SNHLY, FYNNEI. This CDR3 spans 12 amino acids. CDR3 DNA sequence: TGTGCCAGCAGGTCACAGGGGGACGAGCAGTACTTC. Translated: CASRSQGDEQYF.

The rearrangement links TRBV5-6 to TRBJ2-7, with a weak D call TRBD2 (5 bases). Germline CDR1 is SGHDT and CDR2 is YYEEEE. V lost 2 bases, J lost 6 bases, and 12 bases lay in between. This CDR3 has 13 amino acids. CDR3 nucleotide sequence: TGTGCCAGCAGCTTAACCAGCCGGGGCGAGCAGTACTTC. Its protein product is CASSLTSRGEQYF.

The CDR3 is CASSLGQSNYGYTF. In DNA form, the CDR3 reads TGCGCCAGCAGCTTGGGGCAGTCTAACTATGGCTACACCTTC. The genes are TRBV5-1 and TRBJ1-2, with D uncertain. The germline V gene encodes CDR1 SGHRS and CDR2 YFSETQ. The CDR3 runs to 14 residues. Trimming stripped 0 bases from V and 0 bases from J, with 6 bases between.

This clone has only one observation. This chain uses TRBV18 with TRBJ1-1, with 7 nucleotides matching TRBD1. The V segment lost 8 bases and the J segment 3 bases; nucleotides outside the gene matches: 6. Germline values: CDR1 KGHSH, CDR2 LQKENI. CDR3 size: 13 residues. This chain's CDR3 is CASLQGVDTEAFF. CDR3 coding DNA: TGTGCCAGCCTCCAGGGGGTGGACACTGAAGCTTTCTTT. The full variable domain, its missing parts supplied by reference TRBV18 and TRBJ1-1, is NAGVMQNPRHLVRRRGQEARLRCSPMKGHSHVYWYRQLPEEGLKFMVYLQKENIIDESGMPKERFSAEFPKEGPSILRIQQVVRGDSAAYFCASLQGVDTEAFFGQGTRLTVV.

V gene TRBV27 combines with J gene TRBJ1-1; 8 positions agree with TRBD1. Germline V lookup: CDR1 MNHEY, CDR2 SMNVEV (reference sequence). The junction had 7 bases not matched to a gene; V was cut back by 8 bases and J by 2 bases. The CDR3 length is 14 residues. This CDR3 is CASRRQGYNTEAFF. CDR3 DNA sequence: TGTGCCAGCCGCAGACAGGGGTATAACACTGAAGCTTTCTTT.

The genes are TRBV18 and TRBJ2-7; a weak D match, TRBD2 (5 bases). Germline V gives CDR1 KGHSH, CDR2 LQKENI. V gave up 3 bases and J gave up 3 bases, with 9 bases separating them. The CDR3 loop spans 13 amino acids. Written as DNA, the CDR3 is TGTGCCAGCTCACCTGGAGGAATCTACGAGCAGTACTTC. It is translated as CASSPGGIYEQYF.

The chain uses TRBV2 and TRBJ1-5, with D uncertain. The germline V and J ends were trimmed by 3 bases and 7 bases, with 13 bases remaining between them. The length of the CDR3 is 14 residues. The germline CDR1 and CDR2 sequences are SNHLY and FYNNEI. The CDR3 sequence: CASSDFGSDQPQHF. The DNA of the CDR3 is TGTGCCAGCAGTGATTTTGGCAGCGACCAGCCCCAGCATTTT.

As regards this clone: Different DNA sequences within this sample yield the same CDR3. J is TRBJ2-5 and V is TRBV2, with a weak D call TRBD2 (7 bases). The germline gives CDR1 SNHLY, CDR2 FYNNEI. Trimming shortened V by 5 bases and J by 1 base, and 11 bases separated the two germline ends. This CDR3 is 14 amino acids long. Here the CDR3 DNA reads TGTGCCAGCAGTAGGGGGGGGGCCCAAGAGACCCAGTACTTC. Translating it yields CASSRGGAQETQYF.